This section outlines one T cell receptor beta chain sequence together with its context. The CDR3 length is 14 residues. Trimming removed 2 bases from V and 5 bases from J; junction bases left unmatched: 5. Germline CDR1 and CDR2: SGHTA and FQGTGA. The data were taken from a study of cytomegalovirus exposure and HLA in healthy donors. Primers: 60 Vbeta forward and 13 Jbeta reverse. Profiled with immunoSEQ multiplex PCR; TCRdb holds only in-frame clones, not every one. The sample lists 85,000 to 90,000 clones; approximately 90% were seen once. This TCR was recovered from a young man in good health and CMV-seronegative. The sequenced sample consisted of PBMCs. This sequence joins TRBV7-3 and TRBJ1-2, with 7 positions matching TRBD1. As DNA, the CDR3 is TGTGCCAGCAGCTTAGGGGACAGACCATATGGCTACACCTTC. Protein sequence: CASSLGDRPYGYTF.